Below are 6 T cell receptor beta chains sequenced from a single sample in a study of T cells after yellow fever vaccination (dated by TCRdb to the late 2010s). Library preparation was by 5' RACE. Instrument used: Illumina HiSeq 2500. Using fastp trimming at Q25 and MiXCR clonotype assembly, TCRdb reanalyzed the public sequencing data and kept in-frame beta chains. Identical CDR3 protein sequences are pooled into one entry, listed with their most common genes and DNA. For this sample the table gives 450,000 to 650,000 distinct CDR3 sequences, of which 20% to 25% were detected only once. The top ten hold about 16% of the sample. The treatment or condition label, read with the paper, signifies: live attenuated yellow fever vaccine strain. Sequenced material: PBMCs, taken less than 25 days after the first yellow fever vaccination. Receptor source: a man aged 18-30 years who received the YFV17D yellow fever vaccine.

This chain joins TRBV20-1 and TRBJ2-1; 8 positions match TRBD2. Trimming took 0 bases from V and 4 from J; bases not matched to a gene: 5. This CDR3 comprises 15 residues. Germline V CDR1 and CDR2: DFQATT, SNEGSKA (reference sequence). CDR3 region: CSARDPREGYNEQFF. Written as DNA, the CDR3 is TGCAGTGCTAGAGACCCCCGGGAGGGATACAATGAGCAGTTCTTC.

The chain couples TRBV3-1 to TRBJ2-3, with D unresolved. CDR3 size: 13 residues. Trimming cost V 10 bases and J 6 bases, with 17 bases left between them. Per the germline V gene, CDR1 is LGHDT and CDR2 is YNNKEL (reference sequence). Here the CDR3 DNA reads TGTGCCACCTGCCAAGGGTTGGCTGATACGCAGTATTTT. Residues: CATCQGLADTQYF.

The chain combines TRBV4-3 with TRBJ2-1, with D maybe TRBD2 (5 bases). Germline CDR1 reads LGHNA; CDR2 reads YSLEER. The CDR3 is 16 amino acids. Trimming removed 0 bases from V and 3 bases from J, with 12 bases in between. CDR3 coding DNA: TGCGCCAGCAGCCAAGAAGCGGTCGCCCTCTACAATGAGCAGTTCTTC. As protein: CASSQEAVALYNEQFF.

This clonotype occurred a few times. The rearrangement joins TRBV12-3 or TRBV12-4 to TRBJ2-1, with 10 positions matching TRBD2. The J segment lost 7 bases and the V segment lost 5 bases, leaving 8 bases of the junction unmatched. This CDR3 is 15 amino acids long. CDR3 DNA sequence: TGTGCCAGCAGTGCCCTAGCGGGGGCAAGGAATGAGCAGTTCTTC. Translated: CASSALAGARNEQFF.

This chain links TRBV11-2 with TRBJ1-1; 10 bases fit TRBD1. V was pared by 4 bases and J by 0 bases, with 5 bases of the junction left unmatched. The V gene's germline CDR1 is SGHAT and CDR2 FQNNGV. The CDR3 spans 16 residues. CDR3 DNA sequence: TGTGCCAGCAGCTCTTATGGACAGGGGGTGAACACTGAAGCTTTCTTT. Translated: CASSSYGQGVNTEAFF.

The chain combines TRBV20-1 with TRBJ1-4, with D uncertain. V dropped 0 bases and J dropped 8 bases, with 7 bases sitting between them. Germline assignment: CDR1 DFQATT and CDR2 SNEGSKA (reference sequence). The CDR3 covers 12 residues. The CDR3 DNA follows: TGCAGTGCTAGAGATTACGGAGAAAAACTGTTTTTT. This sequence encodes CSARDYGEKLFF.